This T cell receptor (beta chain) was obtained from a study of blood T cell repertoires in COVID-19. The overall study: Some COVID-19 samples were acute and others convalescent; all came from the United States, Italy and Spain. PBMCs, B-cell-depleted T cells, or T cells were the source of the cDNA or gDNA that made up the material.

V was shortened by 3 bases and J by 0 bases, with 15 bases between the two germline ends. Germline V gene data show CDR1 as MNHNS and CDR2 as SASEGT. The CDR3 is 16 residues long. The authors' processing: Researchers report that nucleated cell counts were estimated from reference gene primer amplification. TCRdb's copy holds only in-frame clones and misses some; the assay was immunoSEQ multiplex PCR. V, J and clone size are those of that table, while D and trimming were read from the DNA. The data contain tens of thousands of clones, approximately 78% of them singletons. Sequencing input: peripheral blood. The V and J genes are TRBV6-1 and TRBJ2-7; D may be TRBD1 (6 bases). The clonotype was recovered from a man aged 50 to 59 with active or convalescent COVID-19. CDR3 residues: CASSEGLGQNSYEQYF. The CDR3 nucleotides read TGTGCCAGCAGTGAGGGTCTTGGACAGAACTCCTACGAGCAGTACTTC.